One sample yielded the 6 T cell receptor beta chains listed below, sequenced in a study of T cells after yellow fever vaccination. TCRdb reanalysed the 5' RACE reads using MiXCR and keeps one entry per CDR3 protein. The table includes around 320,000 distinct CDR3 sequences, 8.5% to 10% detected once. Sequences were derived from CD4+ T cells sorted from PBMCs, sampled 5 days after the yellow fever booster vaccination. These receptors were obtained from a man between 18 and 29 years old who received the YFV17D yellow fever vaccine.

This clonotype showed up just a few times. This sequence joins TRBV4-3 and TRBJ2-5; 8 bases are shared with TRBD2. In germline, CDR1 is LGHNA, CDR2 YSLEER. The V gene end was trimmed by 0 bases and the J gene end by 3 bases; junction bases not matched to a gene: 6. The CDR3 runs to 16 residues. CDR3 residues: CASSQEVAGGKETQYF. CDR3 coding DNA: TGCGCCAGCAGCCAAGAGGTGGCGGGGGGAAAAGAGACCCAGTACTTC.

V is TRBV6-2 or TRBV6-3 and J is TRBJ2-4; 8 bases align to TRBD2. Trimming took 6 bases from V and 7 from J; bases not matched to a gene: 8. Per germline, CDR1 MNHEY and CDR2 SVGEGT. The CDR3 contains 14 residues. CDR3 sequence (DNA): TGTGCCAGCAGGCTGACTAGCGCCCGCAACATTCAGTACTTC. Translation gives CASRLTSARNIQYF.

This clonotype was seen more than once but under ten times. The chain uses TRBV20-1 and TRBJ1-6, with 10 bases fitting TRBD1. V lost 3 bases, J lost 10 bases, and 9 bases stayed unmatched. Germline CDR1 reads DFQATT; CDR2 reads SNEGSKA (reference sequence). The CDR3 is 15 amino acids. The CDR3 reads CSARGQGRGVSPLHF. The CDR3 nucleotides are TGCAGTGCTAGGGGACAGGGGAGAGGGGTCTCACCCCTCCACTTT.

This clonotype was seen a handful of times. The gene calls are TRBV5-1 and TRBJ1-6; tentative D call: TRBD1 (5 bases). Trimming took off 1 base at V and 10 bases at J, with 12 bases between the two ends. The CDR3 totals 14 residues. Germline V gene sequence: CDR1 SGHRS, CDR2 YFSETQ. In DNA form, the CDR3 reads TGCGCCAGCAGCTTGCTCGCAGGGCAATCACCCCTCCACTTT. This translates into CASSLLAGQSPLHF.

This sequence joins TRBV19 and TRBJ2-2; possibly TRBD1 for D (7 bases). The CDR3 contains 15 residues. Germline assignment: CDR1 LNHDA and CDR2 SQIVND (reference sequence). V was trimmed by 4 bases and J by 5 bases, leaving 14 bases between them. CDR3 sequence: CASSRVQGGTGELFF. Written as DNA, the CDR3 is TGTGCCAGTAGTAGGGTCCAGGGGGGAACCGGGGAGCTGTTTTTT.

This rearrangement joins TRBV7-2 to TRBJ2-3; TRBD2 agrees at 10 bases. With V trimmed by 1 base and J by 4 bases, 11 bases remained unmatched. The CDR3 totals 18 residues. Germline CDR1 is SGHTA and CDR2 is FQGNSA. The CDR3 loop is CASSLGPAGGPNADTQYF. The DNA of the CDR3 is TGTGCCAGCAGCTTAGGTCCAGCGGGGGGGCCCAACGCAGATACGCAGTATTTT.